This TCR beta chain is drawn from a study of cytomegalovirus exposure and HLA in healthy donors (TCRdb year 2017). Describing the broader study: In an earlier analysis of several hundred of the donors, approximately 300 Gb of sequence data and 117 million unique TCR beta sequences from about 190 million T cells were reported. The number of donors typed differed by locus, with about 629-630 for A, B, C, DRB1 and DQB1, more than 500 for DQA1, over 600 for DPA1, and some 440 for DPB1. Donor age, sex, ethnicity and CMV serostatus were compiled alongside the repertoire data. Roughly 5 DR-DQ haplotypes were handled as single units for association and clustering, since linkage in the cohort was strong. Every repertoire in the discovery cohort had been generated on one and the same sequencing platform. To predict cytomegalovirus infection status, the study combined high-throughput TCR immunosequencing, statistical association of individual TCRs with disease status, and machine learning. An early release that covered around 590 HLA-typed donors contained approximately 300 gigabases of sequencing data and 70 million to 100 million unique TCR sequences. On average, around 240,000 unique TCR beta nucleotide sequences were sequenced per donor among 300 to 500 genotyped donors of the cohort, with 15% to 20% of those sequences being non-productive. The study aimed to test whether cataloging public T cell receptors could reveal signatures of past pathogen exposure. In a later analysis, previously published TCR beta repertoires from 500 to 750 donors were re-analyzed and high-resolution HLA genotyping was added so that TCR occurrence patterns could be studied. Along with the roughly 700-subject first cohort, a separate validation cohort of around 120 different subjects was used. Using immunosequencing, the study profiled T cell repertoires from approximately 700 subjects and related those repertoires to cytomegalovirus serostatus. Of the approximately 400 genotyped donors, roughly 80% were placed in the genetic ancestry cluster associated with self-reported Caucasian donors. HLA typing included class I and class II loci at four-digit resolution. Rather than using new phenotypic data, the later analysis identified candidate immune exposures from TCR beta sequences and from how often those sequences occurred across donors. In a later genetic analysis, genome-wide SNP genotypes for about 55% of the roughly 700 donors were used, and that subset was treated as a discovery cohort. In an earlier analysis of over 550 of the donors, high-throughput TCR beta sequencing was used to judge whether each TCR beta V gene segment behaved as functional or pseudogenic.

CDR1 and CDR2, per the germline V gene (reference sequence), are GTSNPN and SVGIG. After removal of 3 bases from V and 7 bases from J, the junction retains 10 bases not matched to a gene. The CDR3 spans 15 residues, from the cysteine through the phenylalanine. Here the CDR3 DNA is all that survives: 45 bases in frame from base 1. In total, 666 healthy bone marrow donors made up the cohort. All cohort members were sampled while nominally healthy, although unrecorded immune exposures were likely present. The donor was CMV seropositive and belonged to the group of 250 to 350 seropositive cohort members. Every donor gave a peripheral blood sample, and the peripheral blood mononuclear cells from that sample were used for TCR beta sequencing. The Qiagen DNeasy Blood Extraction Kit was used to extract genomic DNA from the blood cell samples. On this clone itself: The target of this receptor is not known.

Overall results and qualifications from the work: In the study, approximately 160 TCR beta chains were listed as associated with cytomegalovirus. According to a later analysis, most CMV-associated TCR beta chains appeared to be HLA-restricted, and the HLA associations seemed to be driven largely by CMV exposure. A cluster of highly shared sequence variants was judged likely to be a technical artifact of the sequencing pipeline. Because the 87-base-pair reads could not distinguish some IMGT-functional V segments, including TRBV6-2 and TRBV6-3, those segments were excluded. A later analysis found that HLA-associated TCR beta chains were more clonally expanded and had lower generation probabilities than equally common non-associated chains. An earlier analysis of approximately 600 of the donors showed that most TCR beta V segments appeared in productive rearrangements either about 87% or about 30% of the time, which broadly matched IMGT annotations. A further reported finding was that TCR beta sequences accurately predicted the HLA-A and HLA-B alleles for most subjects in the first cohort. Three of the identified cytomegalovirus-associated TCR beta chains were confirmed in vitro to be specific for cytomegalovirus antigens. Roughly uniform sequencing depth across donors was assumed in presence/absence analyses, although this assumption may not hold. Only TCR beta chains were sequenced in this cohort, and the absence of alpha or paired-chain data limited detectable features. In a later analysis, the rate of TCR association differed among HLA loci, with DRB1 alleles having the most associated TCRs and HLA-C alleles having the fewest. Correlated functional status among segregating V segments might reflect linkage disequilibrium, but an unknown experimental factor could not be ruled out. In a later analysis, several top co-occurrence clusters were reported to appear linked to parvovirus B19, influenza, CMV and Epstein-Barr virus. When HLA alleles, especially DR and DQ, strongly co-occurred, attributing TCR associations to individual alleles was difficult. V-gene and J-gene trimming of TCR beta chains was associated with a missense DCLRE1C variant in a later genetic analysis, and the association was replicated in an independent cohort. Because HLA typing was unavailable for some donors at each locus, only the typed subset was used in association tests. CMV serostatus was the only immune exposure information available for the cohort. Over 15 rarely observed V segments, including chromosome 9 orphons, were excluded from the earlier analysis of several hundred of the donors because counts were too low. The classifier was reported to diagnose cytomegalovirus status with high specificity and sensitivity in both the original cohort and the validation cohort. Most TCR sequences were seen in very few donors, while some public TCRs were found in many individuals. Specific HLA alleles were associated with 15,000 to 20,000 TCR beta sequences at a false discovery rate of 0.05 in a later analysis. A later genetic analysis reported fewer N-insertions in productive TCRs among donors in an Asian-associated ancestry cluster than the roughly 670-donor mean. According to the authors, the approach could potentially be generalized to other disease states and immunological phenotypes.

Library preparation was by the immunoSEQ multiplex PCR assay. For the multiplex PCR, a mixture combining 60 forward primers for TCR Vbeta segments and 13 reverse primers for TCR Jbeta segments was used. A multiplex PCR assay on genomic DNA amplified the CDR3 region of rearranged TCR beta genes. Amplified TCR beta libraries were sequenced as 87-base-pair reads on the Illumina HiSeq System. Under the source paper's analysis protocol: Across the 600 to 700 repertoires, a later analysis counted tens of millions of unique TCR beta chains, 9.5 million to 12 million of which were shared by at least two donors. To remove PCR and sequencing errors, raw reads were error-corrected and collapsed into unique sequences using a nearest-neighbor algorithm that merged closely related sequences. To assign V, D and J gene segments, CDR3 sequences were aligned to IMGT reference sequences. For a sequence to be retained, a match of at least six nucleotides was required to both a V gene segment and a J gene segment. Rearrangements were called productive when the CDR3 lacked stop codons and stayed in frame with V and J; all others were non-productive. Following IMGT convention, CDR3 was defined as the stretch from the second conserved V-encoded cysteine to the conserved J-encoded phenylalanine. In an earlier analysis of around 540 of the donors, sequences lacking an unambiguous match to a single V gene segment were excluded. An earlier analysis of some 610 of the donors called V segments functional above 56.7% productive rearrangements and segregating when the between-donor standard deviation exceeded 5%. A statistical classification framework was built to diagnose cytomegalovirus status from the catalog of TCR beta chain sequences. V and J gene assignment, in a later analysis, came from comparing TCR nucleotide sequences with IMGT/GENE-DB human TR gene sequences. In a later analysis, CDR3 sequences and most-parsimonious VDJ recombination scenarios were assigned using the TCRdist pipeline. In a later analysis, each TCR beta chain was defined by its CDR3 amino acid sequence together with its V-gene family, and reads lacking a unique V-gene family were excluded. As a way to deal with suspected cross-contamination and a sequencing artifact, a later analysis dropped more than 500 nucleotide sequences that were highly shared and had low generation probability. In a later analysis, a clonal expansion index was calculated for each public chain from normalized within-repertoire ranks of inferred template counts. In a later analysis, generation probabilities were computed using a VDJ recombination model fitted to out-of-frame rearrangements, and the results were checked against IGoR. A later analysis scored TCR-TCR, TCR-HLA and TCR-CMV co-occurrence with hypergeometric tests, applying a repertoire-size bias correction to TCR pairs. To estimate false discovery rates, a later analysis permuted the HLA or CMV assignments 20 times. A later analysis grouped co-occurring TCRs with DBSCAN, adding TCRdist sequence similarity when clustering within HLA-allele-positive subsets. Repertoires with fewer than 30,000 or more than 120,000 public chains were left out of co-occurrence clustering, as were several repertoires with anomalous nucleotide sharing. TCRdb took over this immuneACCESS table, retaining in-frame rearrangements with V and J assigned. Such tables are incomplete; in checked studies, under half of the missing clones stem from an unresolved V gene, and the remainder is unexplained. The D gene and trimming were derived from the DNA, and the V and J assignments and clone size from that table. This sample's records show 30,000 to 45,000 clones. The ten biggest clones cover roughly 9.6% of the sample.

This receptor was obtained from a man in his forties in good health and CMV-seropositive. The receptor chain draws on TRBV30 and TRBJ1-4; 8 central nucleotides agree with TRBD1. The sequencing sample was made of PBMCs. CDR3 region: CAWRGNRGMVEKLFF. The nucleotide sequence reads TGTGCCTGGAGGGGAAACAGGGGGATGGTTGAAAAACTGTTTTTT.